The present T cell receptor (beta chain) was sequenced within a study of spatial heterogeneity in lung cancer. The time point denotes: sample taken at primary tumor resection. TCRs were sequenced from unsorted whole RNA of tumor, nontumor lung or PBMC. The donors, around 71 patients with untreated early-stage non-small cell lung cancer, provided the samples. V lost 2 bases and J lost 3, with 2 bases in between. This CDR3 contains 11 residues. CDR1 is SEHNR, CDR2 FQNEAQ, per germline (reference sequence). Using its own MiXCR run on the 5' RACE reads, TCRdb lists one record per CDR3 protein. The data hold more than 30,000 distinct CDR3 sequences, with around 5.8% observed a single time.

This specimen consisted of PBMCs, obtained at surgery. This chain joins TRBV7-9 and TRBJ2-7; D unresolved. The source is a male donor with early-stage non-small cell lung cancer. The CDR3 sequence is CASSLYYEQYF. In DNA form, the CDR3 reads TGTGCCAGCAGCTTATACTACGAGCAGTACTTC.